This T cell receptor beta chain emerged from a study of cytomegalovirus exposure and HLA in healthy donors. Germline V gene sequence: CDR1 LNHDA, CDR2 SQIVND (reference sequence). This CDR3 contains 14 residues. V gave up 5 bases and J gave up 3 bases, with 13 bases separating them. Method: immunoSEQ multiplex PCR; TCRdb's copy keeps in-frame clones and lacks some. Among 250,000 to 400,000 clones listed, approximately 88% were seen once. The table lists this clone with a few counts. The chain uses TRBV19 and TRBJ1-2; maybe TRBD1 (6 bases). Sequenced input: PBMCs. The clonotype originates from a young man in good health and CMV-seronegative. The CDR3 DNA follows: TGTGCCAGTAGTGGGAGGGACACTTACTATGGCTACACCTTC. Protein: CASSGRDTYYGYTF.